One and the same sample provided the 29 T cell receptor delta chains below, sequenced in a study of γδ T cells in repeated Plasmodium falciparum infection. TCRdb made new clone calls on the multiplex PCR reads using CATT. This table holds 53,000 or so delta-chain clones, about 2% found once. Flow sorting of PBMC yielded separate Vgamma9/Vdelta2+ and Vdelta2-negative gammadelta T cell populations for bulk repertoire analysis. The sequencing input was gamma-delta T cells from blood. Source of these receptors: a pool of human donors (malaria-infected and uninfected, not separated).

About this clone: It is likely a read error: a sequence one base away is far more abundant. The sample holds other DNA sequences that translate to the same CDR3. V gene TRDV1 combines with J gene TRDJ1; possible D gene TRDD3, 5 bases. Here the J gene was assigned by germline matching of the DNA, as TCRdb has none. The CDR3 totals 25 residues. Trimming pared 1 base from V and 0 bases from J, leaving 39 bases between. CDR1 is TSWWSYY and CDR2 is QGS in the germline V gene. The CDR3 spells CALGEPYLPFRYGVGTLRYTDKLIF. CDR3 nucleotides: TGTGCTCTTGGGGAACCCTATCTCCCCTTTCGGTACGGGGTGGGGACCTTACGGTACACCGATAAACTCATCTTT.

This clone showed up just a few times. A far larger clone differs by one base, so this is likely a read error. This CDR3 is also generated by other DNA sequences in the sample. The chain is built from TRDV1 and TRDJ1, with D perhaps given as TRDD2 or TRDD3 (7 bases each). TCRdb lists no J gene, so it was determined here by aligning the DNA to germline. V dropped 5 bases and J dropped 0 bases, with 37 bases sitting between them. Germline CDR1 and CDR2: TSWWSYY and QGS. This CDR3 contains 23 residues. CDR3 DNA sequence: TGTGCTCTTGGGTCACTCTCCCATTCCTACTGGATACGAGGAAACAAGTACACCGATAAACTCATCTTT. Encoded protein: CALGSLSHSYWIRGNKYTDKLIF.

This clone appeared many times. The translation of this DNA and the TCRdb protein of a much larger clone differ at residue 11, probably owing to a read error; the protein shown here is translated from the DNA. J is TRDJ3 and V is TRDV2; tentatively, D is TRDD3 (6 bases). V lost 0 bases, J lost 5 bases, and 19 bases lay in between. Germline V gene lookup returns CDR1 GEAIGNYY and CDR2 EKD. The CDR3 contains 19 residues. The CDR3: CACDTLGFHSCGDTRQMFF. CDR3 nucleotides: TGTGCCTGTGACACCCTGGGGTTCCATAGTTGCGGGGACACCCGACAGATGTTTTTC.

A note on this clone: The TCRdb protein, from a much larger clone, departs from this DNA's translation at residue 5, likely by read error; the protein shown derives from the DNA. The chain joins TRDV1 to TRDJ1; 10 bases line up with TRDD3. The length of the CDR3 is 21 residues. Germline V gene sequence: CDR1 TSWWSYY, CDR2 QGS. V trimming: 4 bases; J trimming: 0 bases; junction bases outside the gene matches: 20. The CDR3 DNA reads as TGTGCTCTTGGGGGCCTTTCCTTTCCTCTACTGGGGGATCAGTACACCGATAAACTCATCTTT. Its protein is CALGGLSFPLLGDQYTDKLIF.

This clone came up many times. The TCRdb protein and the DNA translation do not line up at residue 13; the protein shown here was made by translating the DNA. The chain recombines TRDV1 with TRDJ1; weak D call: TRDD2 (5 bases). CDR1 is TSWWSYY, CDR2 QGS, per germline. This CDR3 is built from 17 residues. The V and J ends lost 2 bases and 10 bases respectively, with 26 bases between them. The CDR3 spells CALGESIPFIQGVVLIF. Written as DNA, the CDR3 is TGTGCTCTTGGGGAATCGATTCCTTTTATCCAGGGAGTTGTACTCATCTTT.

In its sample, this clone was seen a few times. The protein in TCRdb stems from a much larger clone and differs at residue 12 from this DNA's translation, likely a read error; here the protein is translated from the DNA. This chain uses TRDV1 with TRDJ1; weak D call: TRDD3 (10 bases). The J gene, absent from TCRdb, was called here by matching the DNA to germline. The V end lost 0 bases, the J end lost 0 bases, and 50 bases lay between the germline ends. The CDR3 is made up of 29 amino acids. From germline, CDR1 is TSWWSYY and CDR2 QGS. The CDR3 reads CALGELHFPFLRFLRGIRTATGYTDKLIF. DNA for the CDR3: TGTGCTCTTGGGGAACTCCACTTCCCCTTCCTACGGTTTTTGAGGGGGATACGCACAGCTACGGGGTACACCGATAAACTCATCTTT.

Points on this clone: TCRdb's entry gives the protein of a much larger clone, which mismatches this DNA's translation at residue 6, likely from a read error; the protein reported here is translated from the DNA. The chain employs TRDV1 and TRDJ1; 10 bases are shared with TRDD3. As TCRdb names no J gene, one was assigned here on the basis of a DNA match to germline. The trim removed 2 bases at V and 0 bases at J, leaving 24 bases unmatched. Germline values: CDR1 TSWWSYY, CDR2 QGS. The CDR3 totals 23 residues. CDR3 bases: TGTGCTCTTGGGGAAACTCATACTATTTGGGGGGATACGCCGCGGTGGTACACCGATAAACTCATCTTT. Amino acid sequence: CALGETHTIWGDTPRWYTDKLIF.

This clone came up a few times. This likely came from a read error, as a far larger clone is one base away. The sample contains more than one DNA sequence encoding this CDR3. This sequence joins TRDV2 and TRDJ1; D call uncertain. The J gene was not available in TCRdb and was assigned here by matching the DNA to germline segments. The CDR3 runs to 16 residues. CDR1 is GEAIGNYY, CDR2 EKD, per germline. Trimming stripped 0 bases from V and 0 bases from J, with 13 bases between. The CDR3 here is CACDTLVGPHTDKLIF. CDR3 DNA sequence: TGTGCCTGTGACACCTTGGTTGGCCCACACACCGATAAACTCATCTTT.

This clone was seen more than once but under ten times. Since a far larger clone is one base different, this is likely a read error. Other DNA sequences in the same sample also yield this CDR3. The rearrangement joins TRDV1 to TRDJ1, with 10 bases fitting TRDD3. There are 22 residues in the CDR3. Per the germline V gene, CDR1 is TSWWSYY and CDR2 is QGS. Here the CDR3 DNA reads TGTGCTCTCGGGGAACTTTGCCTACACACACTTACTGGGGGATGGCACCTCGATAAACTCATCTTT. It encodes CALGELCLHTLTGGWHLDKLIF.

In this sample, this clone turned up a few times. TCRdb lists the protein of a much larger clone for this DNA, which differs at residue 18, so this is likely a read error; the protein given here is translated from the DNA itself. V gene TRDV1 combines with J gene TRDJ1; TRDD3 matches at 12 bases. The CDR3 is made up of 22 amino acids. Germline CDR1 TSWWSYY, CDR2 QGS. The junction had 30 bases not matched to a gene; V was cut back by 4 bases and J by 9 bases. The CDR3 DNA reads as TGTGCTCTTGGGGGCACACCCCCAGTACAAACCTTCCGTACTGGGGGATACATAGAACTCATCTTT. This sequence encodes CALGGTPPVQTFRTGGYIELIF.

Remarks on this clone: TCRdb has a much larger clone's protein, which differs at residue 15 from the translation of this DNA, likely because of a read error; what is shown is the protein translated from the DNA. This chain uses TRDV1 with TRDJ1; 10 positions agree with TRDD3. The J gene comes from matching the DNA to germline here; TCRdb lacks it. CDR1 is TSWWSYY and CDR2 is QGS in the germline V gene. With V trimmed by 3 bases and J by 4 bases, 20 bases remained unmatched. The CDR3 totals 20 residues. CDR3 sequence reads: CALGDLGTYWGITNIDKLIF. The DNA of the CDR3 is TGTGCTCTTGGGGACCTAGGCACGTACTGGGGGATTACCAACATCGATAAACTCATCTTT.

There are many counts of this clone. It is likely a read error: a sequence one base away is far more abundant. In the same sample, other DNA sequences code for this CDR3. The chain combines TRDV2 with TRDJ1; D is unclear. Since TCRdb gives no J gene, matching the DNA to germline was used here to assign it. V lost 0 bases to trimming and J lost 0 bases, with 16 bases between them. CDR3 length equals 17 residues. The germline V gene encodes CDR1 GEAIGNYY and CDR2 EKD. This CDR3 reads CACDTVDKGTHTDKLIF. The CDR3 coding sequence is TGTGCCTGTGACACCGTCGACAAAGGTACACACACCGATAAACTCATCTTT.

This clone has a handful of counts. A far larger clone is one base from this, pointing to a likely read error. Different DNA sequences within this sample yield the same CDR3. The chain combines TRDV1 with TRDJ1, with 10 bases identical to TRDD3. TCRdb lists no J gene, so it was determined here by aligning the DNA to germline. There are 23 residues in the CDR3. From germline, CDR1 is TSWWSYY and CDR2 QGS. The CDR3 DNA follows: TGTGCTCTTGGGGAAGGTTCTTTCCCTTCGTTCGTACTGGGGGATGGATACACAGATAAACTCATCTTT. Translating gives CALGEGSFPSFVLGDGYTDKLIF.

Comments on this clone: This DNA's translation and the protein TCRdb lists, from a much larger clone, do not match at residue 8, likely due to a read error; the protein shown is translated from the DNA. The V gene is TRDV1, the J gene TRDJ1, with 9 bases lining up with TRDD3. The J gene comes from matching the DNA to germline here; TCRdb lacks it. The ends lost 3 bases at V and 0 bases at J; junction bases unmatched: 8. Germline CDR1 reads TSWWSYY; CDR2 reads QGS. This CDR3 contains 17 residues. The CDR3, as DNA: TGTGCTCTTGGGGACTTCCCACACTGGGGGAACACCGATAAACTCATCTTT. Residues: CALGDFPHWGNTDKLIF.

In its sample, this clone was seen a few times. A far larger clone is off by one base, so a read error is likely. This same CDR3 is encoded by further DNA sequences in the sample. The chain has TRDV1 and TRDJ3; 10 bases align to TRDD3. This CDR3 is built from 27 residues. CDR1 is TSWWSYY, CDR2 QGS, per germline. As DNA, the CDR3 is TGTGCTCTTGGGGAAACTGGGCCCAAACTCACATCCCATCGGGGGATACGCGGTCCCTGGGACACTCGACAGATGTTTTTC. As protein: CALGETGPKLTSHRGIRGPWDTRQMFF.

This clone occurred a few times. This likely stems from a read error, as it lies one base from a far larger clone. Other DNA sequences in the same sample also yield this CDR3. The chain carries TRDV2 and TRDJ1; TRDD3 might be the D (5 bases). Since TCRdb gives no J gene, matching the DNA to germline was used here to assign it. CDR3 length equals 14 residues. Germline assignment: CDR1 GEAIGNYY and CDR2 EKD. The V end lost 0 bases, the J end lost 5 bases, and 12 bases lay between the germline ends. The CDR3 nucleotides are TGTGCCTGTGACACCTTGGGGCTCGCTGATAAACTCATCTTT. It translates to CACDTLGLADKLIF.

For this clone: The protein that TCRdb holds for this DNA derives from a much larger clone and differs from the translated DNA at residue 23, which likely indicates a read error; the protein shown here is translated from the DNA. This chain connects TRDV1 to TRDJ1; 10 bases fit TRDD3. TCRdb offers no J gene call, so here the DNA was matched to germline to obtain one. This CDR3 region has 26 residues. Germline-derived CDR1 and CDR2 are TSWWSYY and QGS. The CDR3 bases are TGTGCTCTTGGGGAACGAACGATTGTCCTACCGATGAGAGGGGGATACGCCGTTTTATACACCGATGAACTCATCTTT. It is translated as CALGERTIVLPMRGGYAVLYTDELIF.

This clone was counted only a few times. TCRdb assigns this DNA the protein of a much larger clone, which departs from its translation at residue 20; this likely reflects a read error, and the protein shown comes from translating the DNA. The J gene has no call, while the V gene is TRDV1; the DNA was not used to check the table's D call, TRDD3. The CDR3 is 22 amino acids. The germline V gene encodes CDR1 TSWWSYY and CDR2 QGS. The CDR3 protein is CALGDPPPTHMPYCWYTDKPIF. The CDR3 region has the DNA TGTGCTCTTGGGGACCCCCCCCCTACACACATGCCCTACTGTTGGTACACCGATAAACCCATCTTT.

This clone was counted only a few times. A read error likely explains this, since a far larger clone differs by one base. Other DNA sequences within the sample encode an identical CDR3. There is no J gene call, but TRDV1 is given as the V gene; the D call TRDD3 from the table was never checked on the DNA. Germline assignment: CDR1 TSWWSYY and CDR2 QGS. The length of the CDR3 is 17 residues. DNA for the CDR3: TGTGCTCTTGGGATACTACGCTGGGGATGGAAAACCTACAAACTCATCTTC. It codes for CALGILRWGWKTYKLIF.

About this clone: This DNA translates differently at residue 12 from the TCRdb protein, which is that of a much larger clone; a read error is likely, and the protein shown is the DNA's own translation. The gene calls are TRDV1 and TRDJ1; TRDD3 aligns across 7 bases. TCRdb supplies no J gene; here it was assigned by aligning the nucleotide sequence to germline. The CDR3 is made up of 21 amino acids. Trimming cost V 5 bases and J 0 bases; bases outside gene matches: 24. The germline gives CDR1 TSWWSYY, CDR2 QGS. The CDR3 DNA sequence: TGTGCTCTTGGGAAGGTTCTACTTTGGTGGGGGAACCCTTTCTACACCGATAAACTCATCTTT. Translating gives CALGKVLLWWGNPFYTDKLIF.

This clone showed up many times. Here the CDR3 reads CALGDRYLPRVGGIPMGYTDKLIF. DNA for the CDR3: TGTGCTCTTGGGGACCGTTACCTTCCTCGAGTGGGGGGGATACCGATGGGGTACACCGATAAACTCATCTTT. The chain has TRDV1 and TRDJ1; 9 positions agree with TRDD3. TCRdb offers no J gene call, so here the DNA was matched to germline to obtain one. CDR3 length equals 24 residues. Germline V gene lookup returns CDR1 TSWWSYY and CDR2 QGS. V lost 3 bases and J lost 0; bases outside the gene matches: 29.

Notes on this clone: A far larger clone is a single base away, which makes a read error likely. Distinct nucleotide sequences in the sample also encode this CDR3. Here the V gene is TRDV1, but the J gene went uncalled; the table's TRDD3 call for D was not verified on the DNA. The CDR3 extends over 18 amino acids. CDR1 is TSWWSYY and CDR2 is QGS in the germline V gene. CDR3 DNA: TGTGCTCTTGGGACCCGATTCCCGTACTGGGGGATCTCCGATAAACTAATCTTT. It translates to CALGTRFPYWGISDKLIF.

The table lists this clone with many counts. This likely stems from a read error, as it lies one base from a far larger clone. This sample includes further DNA sequences coding for the same CDR3. This chain links TRDV1 with TRDJ1, with D uncertain. The CDR3 length is 16 residues. The germline V gene has CDR1 TSWWSYY and CDR2 QGS. Trimming took off 2 bases at V and 9 bases at J, with 22 bases between the two ends. Here the CDR3 DNA reads TGTGCTCTTGGGGAAATGGTTAGGAGGTACGCGAGCGAACTCATCTTT. This sequence encodes CALGEMVRRYASELIF.

The table lists this clone with many counts. The genes are TRDV1 and TRDJ1; perhaps TRDD3 as D (10 bases). The germline V gene has CDR1 TSWWSYY and CDR2 QGS. Trimming stripped 4 bases from V and 0 bases from J, with 27 bases between. The CDR3 runs 20 residues. Written as DNA, the CDR3 is TGTGCTCTTGGGGTCCGCCTTCCTACTTACTGGGGGATCTACACCGATAAACTCATCTTT. Amino acid sequence: CALGVRLPTYWGIYTDKLIF.

Comment on this clone: A far larger clone lies a single base away; this is likely a read error. The sample has other DNA sequences that encode this CDR3 too. The CDR3 region has the DNA TGCGCCTGTGACAGGCCTTCCCCGTACTGGGGGATAATTCCGTACACCGATAAACTCATCTTT. It is translated as CACDRPSPYWGIIPYTDKLIF. The chain joins TRDV2 to TRDJ1; TRDD3 aligns across 11 bases. The J gene is not listed in TCRdb, so it was assigned here from a DNA match to germline. This CDR3 is built from 21 residues. Germline CDR1 and CDR2: GEAIGNYY and EKD.

This clone was recorded at least ten times. The protein held in TCRdb is that of a much larger clone and does not match this DNA's translation at residue 10, likely because of a read error; the protein shown is translated from the DNA. The gene calls are TRDV2 and TRDJ1, with TRDD3 matching over 10 bases. The J gene, left out of TCRdb, was set here by checking the DNA against germline. The germline CDR1 and CDR2 sequences are GEAIGNYY and EKD. Losses at the gene ends were 3 bases for V and 2 bases for J; bases not matched to a gene: 14. The CDR3 contains 18 residues. In DNA form, the CDR3 reads TGTGCCTGTGACCCGGTACTGGGGGATCCAAGAGAGACCGATAAACTCATCTTT. Translating it yields CACDPVLGDPRETDKLIF.

This clone turned up a few times. This DNA's translation and the protein TCRdb lists, from a much larger clone, do not match at residue 16, likely due to a read error; the protein shown is translated from the DNA. This chain connects TRDV3 to TRDJ1; D perhaps matches TRDD2 (8 bases). The J gene, left out of TCRdb, was set here by checking the DNA against germline. V was cut by 1 base and J by 2 bases, with 38 bases left in between. The length of the CDR3 is 22 residues. Germline CDR1 and CDR2: TVYSNPD and GDNSRS (reference sequence). CDR3 residues: CAFTDSSYSGTGAYGRTDKLIF. The CDR3 coding sequence is TGTGCCTTTACCGATTCTTCCTACAGTGGTACTGGGGCGTACGGGCGGACCGATAAACTCATCTTT.

A remark on this clone: TCRdb has a much larger clone's protein, which differs at residue 14 from the translation of this DNA, likely because of a read error; what is shown is the protein translated from the DNA. This sequence joins TRDV2 and TRDJ3; TRDD3 aligns across 12 bases. TCRdb is silent on the J gene; assignment here came from matching the DNA to germline. The CDR3 length is 21 residues. Germline CDR1 is GEAIGNYY and CDR2 is EKD. DNA for the CDR3: TGTGCCTGTGACACTTTACTGGGGGATACACGATCCTCCAGGGACACCCGACAGATGTTTTTC. Protein sequence: CACDTLLGDTRSSRDTRQMFF.

In regard to this clone: TCRdb records a much larger clone's protein for this DNA, with a difference at residue 17 that likely arises from a read error; the protein given is the translation of the DNA. The rearrangement links TRDV1 to TRDJ1, with TRDD3 identical over 13 bases. TCRdb carries no J gene annotation; the J gene was assigned here by matching the DNA with germline. J lost 0 bases, V lost 6 bases, and 28 bases had no gene match. CDR1 is TSWWSYY and CDR2 is QGS in the germline V gene. The CDR3 loop spans 24 amino acids. The CDR3 DNA sequence: TGTGCTCTTGGCGGGACTGGAGGTGGGGTACTGGGGGATACGGTTTTTGGTTACACCGATAAACTCATCTTT. Translating it yields CALGGTGGGVLGDTVFGYTDKLIF.